Ten or more counts support the clone carrying this T cell receptor beta chain. The antigen is not known. The CDR3 is 16 amino acids. V was trimmed by 2 bases and J by 2 bases, leaving 13 bases between them. Germline V CDR1 and CDR2: KGHDR, SFDVKD. As the method for making TCR beta libraries, quantitative 5'-RACE with molecular barcodes was used. A single record per CDR3 protein comes from TCRdb applying MiXCR to the 5' RACE reads. The sample shows 500,000 to 650,000 distinct CDR3 sequences, approximately 5% of them seen only once. These data are taken from a study of CD8 T cells in ankylosing spondylitis. Study-level results: Some motif variants were previously reported in reactive arthritis synovial fluid and blood. Researchers report that disease-linked clones proved CD8+ and relatively rare in peripheral blood. The study looked at matched synovial fluid samples from ankylosing spondylitis patients. Disease-linked clones were reported to be significantly enriched there. A TCR beta motif of 7 to 9 highly homologous variants seemed to mark ankylosing spondylitis blood.

The rearrangement links TRBV24-1 to TRBJ2-3; tentative D call: TRBD1 (5 bases). The specimen was blood, either unsorted or a sorted T cell fraction (not recorded which). The origin of this receptor is a male donor with ankylosing spondylitis. The CDR3 sequence: CATSDSSGADTDTQYF. The CDR3 DNA reads as TGTGCCACCAGTGATTCCTCTGGGGCAGACACAGATACGCAGTATTTT.